This T cell receptor (beta chain) was sequenced for a study of T-cell reconstitution after alpha-beta-depleted transplantation in children. This clonotype has just a few counts. Antigen unknown. Unique molecular identifiers were used to barcode this TCRbeta library. MiXCR, applied by TCRdb to the PCR reads, yields one record per CDR3 protein. The table lists 490,000 or so distinct CDR3 sequences, roughly 10% of them singletons. Whole-study results and caveats: Reports say that about two months after transplant, the alpha-beta T cells came out of several hundred graft clones that had expanded. Newly generated T cells supplied most T-cell counts and diversity one year post-transplant. Certain patients had high TCRbeta diversity at day 60, and it came from recipient T cells and thymic progenitors that survived.

Germline V gene data show CDR1 as MGHDK and CDR2 as SYGVNS. This CDR3 contains 15 residues. V shed 2 bases, J shed 8 bases, and the junction held 8 bases outside the gene matches. This clonotype was obtained from a child under 10 years old with inherited bone marrow failure, due to receive a stem cell transplant. The chain couples TRBV25-1 to TRBJ1-4; TRBD1 aligns across 7 bases. The sample here was PBMCs, taken before TCRalphabeta/CD19-depleted stem cell transplant. The CDR3 nucleotides are TGTGCCAGCAGTGAAATCTGGGACAGCGTGGAAAAACTGTTTTTT. This gives the protein CASSEIWDSVEKLFF.